This entry lists 8 T cell receptor beta chains sequenced from one sample in a study of T cell responses to AZD1222 COVID-19 vaccine. TCRdb's copy holds only in-frame clones and misses some; the assay was immunoSEQ multiplex PCR. The table records 100,000 to 150,000 clones, 65% to 90% of them present only once. The sample consisted of peripheral blood, taken on day 0 of AZD1222 vaccination. These receptors originate from an adult in good health.

The rearrangement uses TRBV27 and TRBJ1-5; 7 bases fit TRBD1. The CDR3 loop spans 17 amino acids. Trimming cost V 6 bases and J 7 bases; bases outside gene matches: 18. Germline-derived CDR1 and CDR2 are MNHEY and SMNVEV (reference sequence). The CDR3 loop is CASSLHAGDSPGQPQHF. CDR3 nucleotide sequence: TGTGCCAGCAGCCTCCATGCTGGGGACAGCCCCGGGCAGCCCCAGCATTTT.

This chain connects TRBV6-5 to TRBJ2-1; D is undetermined. Trimming pared 8 bases from V and 11 bases from J, leaving 10 bases between. Germline loops: CDR1 MNHEY, CDR2 SVGAGI. This CDR3 region has 10 residues. The CDR3 spells CASWHGKQFF. In DNA, the CDR3 is TGTGCCAGCTGGCATGGAAAGCAGTTCTTC.

V gene TRBV10-3 combines with J gene TRBJ1-3; no clear D gene. CDR3 length equals 11 residues. Between the trimmed V and J ends, which lost 6 bases and 2 bases, there was a span of 2 bases. The V gene's germline CDR1 is ENHRY and CDR2 SYGVKD. CDR3 sequence reads: CAIRAGNTIYF. The CDR3 DNA sequence: TGTGCCATCAGAGCTGGAAACACCATATATTTT.

The genes are TRBV7-3 and TRBJ2-5; D is tentatively TRBD1 or TRBD2 (5 bases each). The V gene's germline CDR1 is SGHTA and CDR2 FQGTGA. Trimming took 5 bases from V and 7 from J, leaving 20 bases between them. This CDR3 has 15 residues. The CDR3 protein is CASSVTGTHTPTQYF. CDR3 nucleotides: TGTGCCAGCAGCGTCACCGGGACCCACACTCCGACCCAGTACTTC.

The chain links TRBV20-1 to TRBJ1-2; no firm D call. V was cut by 6 bases and J by 6 bases, with 8 bases left in between. Germline loops: CDR1 DFQATT, CDR2 SNEGSKA (reference sequence). The CDR3 loop spans 10 amino acids. DNA for the CDR3: TGCAGTGCACCAGGAAATGGCTACACCTTC. Residues: CSAPGNGYTF.

This rearrangement joins TRBV12-3 or TRBV12-4 to TRBJ1-5; no clear D. V was trimmed by 6 bases and J by 3 bases, leaving 6 bases between them. The CDR3 has 12 amino acids. Here the CDR3 reads CASSFLNQPQHF. The CDR3 nucleotides read TGTGCCAGCAGCTTCCTCAATCAGCCCCAGCATTTT.

The J gene is TRBJ1-1, the V gene TRBV3-1 (or the pseudogene TRBV3-2); no firm D call. Germline V gene sequence: CDR1 LGHDT, CDR2 YNNKEL (reference sequence). This CDR3 is built from 10 residues. V was pared by 8 bases and J by 11 bases, with 12 bases between. In DNA form, the CDR3 reads TGTGCCAGCGGTTGGCCCTTGGCTTTCTTT. Translation gives CASGWPLAFF.

This chain uses TRBV7-6 with TRBJ1-3; D gene ambiguous. Germline-derived CDR1 and CDR2 are SGHVS and FNYEAQ. This CDR3 spans 11 amino acids. Trimming left V 10 bases short and J 7 bases short, with 11 bases between. In DNA, the CDR3 is TGTGCCACGACGAGGGATAACACCATATATTTT. Translated, it gives CATTRDNTIYF.